This T cell receptor (beta chain) is from a study of regulatory T cells in long-lasting Graves disease. About the study: New Graves' disease cases had less than 3 months of antithyroid drugs.

Time point denoted: newly diagnosed GD, antithyroid drugs for less than 3 months. Researchers made the TCR library from RNA that was extracted from PBMCs. According to the study, TCR beta libraries were built with iRepertoire HTBI primers and CDR3-region Arm-PCR. TCRdb passed the multiplex PCR reads through MiXCR, listing each CDR3 protein once. Of 350,000 to 450,000 distinct CDR3 sequences in the sample, 16% were seen once. These data also featured in a second study, about T cells in Graves' hyperthyroidism and ophthalmopathy.

The sample in question was peripheral blood mononuclear cells (PBMCs), obtained at new diagnosis, from a patient treated with antithyroid drugs. The source of this sequence is a man aged 40-49 years with Graves disease.

The CDR3 loop reads CASKGTTYEQYF. For the CDR3, the DNA is TGCGCCAGCAAGGGAACGACATACGAGCAGTACTTC. The chain combines TRBV5-1 with TRBJ2-7; D is unresolved. Germline V gene data show CDR1 as SGHRS and CDR2 as YFSETQ. Trimming shortened V by 6 bases and J by 4 bases, and 11 bases separated the two germline ends. The length of the CDR3 is 12 residues.